The clone carrying this T cell receptor (beta chain) was seen a few times. Antigen: not known. There are 18 residues in the CDR3. V lost 0 bases to trimming and J lost 5 bases; unmatched junction nucleotides: 17. Per the germline V gene, CDR1 is GTSNPN and CDR2 is SVGIG (reference sequence). 60 Vbeta and 13 Jbeta primers were used in PCR. As processed by the authors: In a later analysis, of roughly 73 million unique beta chains, about 10 million appeared in at least two donors. Method: immunoSEQ multiplex PCR; TCRdb's copy keeps in-frame clones and lacks some. V, J and clone size derive from that table, while D and trimming were established from the DNA sequence. The sample includes about 130,000 clones, roughly 15% of them seen just once. This sample was included in a study of cytomegalovirus exposure and HLA in healthy donors. Looking at the study overall: A data release that came early held tens of millions of unique TCRs from HLA-typed donors.

Overall study findings and caveats: In a later analysis, most CMV-associated TCR beta chains appeared HLA-restricted. Being indistinguishable, some V segments were excluded, TRBV6-2 and TRBV6-3 among them.

The rearrangement joins TRBV30 to TRBJ2-7; the match to TRBD2 covers 9 bases. Sequencing input: PBMCs. This receptor was taken from a female donor in good health and CMV-seropositive. CDR3 loop: CAWSVSPPIAGAHHEQYF. As DNA, the CDR3 is TGTGCCTGGAGTGTATCCCCCCCTATAGCGGGAGCGCACCACGAGCAGTACTTC.